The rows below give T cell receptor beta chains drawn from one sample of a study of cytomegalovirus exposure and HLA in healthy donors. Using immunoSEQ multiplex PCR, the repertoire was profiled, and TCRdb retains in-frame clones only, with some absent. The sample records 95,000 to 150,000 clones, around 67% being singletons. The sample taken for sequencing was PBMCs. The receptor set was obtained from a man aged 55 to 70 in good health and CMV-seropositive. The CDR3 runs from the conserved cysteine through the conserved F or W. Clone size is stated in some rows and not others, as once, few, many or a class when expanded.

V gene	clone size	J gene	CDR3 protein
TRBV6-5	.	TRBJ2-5	CASGLGVETQYF
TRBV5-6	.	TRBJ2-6	CASSFGGYISGANVLTF
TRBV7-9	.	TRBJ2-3	CASSLGPFRGSTQYF
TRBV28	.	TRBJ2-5	CASTTGGVGKETQYF
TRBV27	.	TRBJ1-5	CASSSWDRGRESNQPQHF
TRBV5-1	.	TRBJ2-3	CASSLAPSGGANTQYF
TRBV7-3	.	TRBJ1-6	CASSQWGTGNSPLHF
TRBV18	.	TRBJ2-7	CASSPRDRGEQYF
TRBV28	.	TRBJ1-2	CASRPSGGVYGYTF
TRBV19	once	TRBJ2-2	CASSRPRTTNTGELFF
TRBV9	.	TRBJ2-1	CASSAYEGESYNEQFF
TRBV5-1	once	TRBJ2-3	CATPLGLAAPLSTDTQYF
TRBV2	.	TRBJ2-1	CASSKGTGGFNEQFF
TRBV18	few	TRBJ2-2	CASSRSVESGELFF
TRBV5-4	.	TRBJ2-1	CASSRDSYYNEQFF
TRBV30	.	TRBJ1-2	CAWTNGGYGYTF
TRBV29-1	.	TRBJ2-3	CSVEEIGLAEDTQYF
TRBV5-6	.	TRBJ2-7	CASSSSLQAHEQYF
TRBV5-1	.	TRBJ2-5	CASSPGGARGETQYF
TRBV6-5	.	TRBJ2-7	CASSPQGRNEQYF
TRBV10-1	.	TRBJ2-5	CASSETAESGETQYF
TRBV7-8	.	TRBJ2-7	CASSLGDRRYYEQYF
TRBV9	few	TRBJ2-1	CASSVDSPYKVQFF
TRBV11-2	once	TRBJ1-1	CASSFGPEGAEAFF
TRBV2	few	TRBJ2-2	CASRGMGRDTGELFF
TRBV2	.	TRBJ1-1	CASRGQAWREDEAFF
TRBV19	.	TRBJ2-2	CASSTRTGGTGELFF
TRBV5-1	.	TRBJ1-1	CASSFSGPGGHTEAFF
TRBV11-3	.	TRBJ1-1	CASSPSGGNTEAFF
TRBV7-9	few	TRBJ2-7	CASSSWDTGNEQYF
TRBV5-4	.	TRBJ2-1	CASSWLTSDTKFF
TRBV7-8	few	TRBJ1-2	CASSITGTGNYGYTF
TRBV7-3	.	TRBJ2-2	CASASNLAGAGELFF
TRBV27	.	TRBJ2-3	CASSIGDRGDRTDTQYF
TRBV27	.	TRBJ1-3	CASSRTGTGRNTIYF
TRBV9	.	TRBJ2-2	CASSARQGALTGELFF
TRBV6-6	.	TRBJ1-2	CASIKADSNYGYTF